This TCR beta chain is from a study of T cell repertoires in cytomegalovirus infection. As for the study in general: Matching HLA type and CMV infection were both indicated by public TCR beta signatures.

In germline, CDR1 is SGHTA, CDR2 FQGNSA. CDR3 length equals 17 residues. V shed 5 bases, J shed 1 base, and the junction held 9 bases outside the gene matches. This clonotype has a count of ten or more. TCRdb passed the reads through MiXCR, listing each CDR3 protein once. The table has 180,000 or so distinct CDR3 sequences, about 17% seen once. V gene TRBV7-2 combines with J gene TRBJ2-2, with TRBD2 matching over 8 bases. The sequence derives from a human donor in good health (CMV status not recorded). Some clones in this sample may be carry-over from other donors' samples. Sequences were obtained from CD8+ T cells from PBMCs. For the CDR3, the DNA is TGTGCCAGCAGCCGCAGGAGCGGGGGCGGGAACACCGGGGAGCTGTTTTTT. It specifies CASSRRSGGGNTGELFF.